This T cell receptor (beta chain) comes out of a study of blood T cells in healthy people across ages. A second about 7 to 12 cycle PCR used barcoded and J-beta primers. Using its own MiXCR run on the 5' RACE reads, TCRdb lists one record per CDR3 protein. The table includes about 1.4 million distinct CDR3 sequences, 45% to 70% detected once. The sequence was collected from a young man in good health. Material for sequencing was blood.

The CDR3: CASSERVEHEKLFF. The CDR3 DNA reads as TGTGCCAGCAGTGAAAGGGTAGAGCATGAAAAACTGTTTTTT. The V and J genes are TRBV6-5 and TRBJ1-4; D is uncertain. CDR1 and CDR2 (germline): MNHEY, SVGAGI. This CDR3 is built from 14 residues. V dropped 5 bases and J dropped 6 bases, with 13 bases sitting between them.